The 11 T cell receptor beta chains given below trace back to one sample, sequenced in a study of metastatic and nonmetastatic thyroid tumors. Via MiXCR, TCRdb re-called the PCR reads. The table has some 39,000 clones, 16% seen once. All patients were untreated before thyroid surgery. The sample comprised blood. The receptors here all came from a female donor with papillary thyroid cancer or a benign thyroid nodule (not recorded which). Some clones in this sample may be carry-over from other donors' samples.

This chain links TRBV4-1 with TRBJ1-1; D unclear. There are 14 residues in the CDR3. V was trimmed by 4 bases and J by 2 bases, leaving 11 bases between them. Germline CDR1 and CDR2: MGHRA and YSYEKL. CDR3 bases: TGCGCCAGCAGCCCGGTACCAGGAAACACTGAAGCTTTCTTT. Its protein is CASSPVPGNTEAFF.

This clone appeared many times. This chain links TRBV5-8 with TRBJ2-7, with D perhaps matching TRBD2 (6 bases). Trimming cost V 0 bases and J 2 bases, with 12 bases left between them. This CDR3 comprises 15 residues. Germline CDR1 and CDR2: SGHTS and YDEGEE. The CDR3 protein is CASSLEGRDPYEQYF. The CDR3, as DNA: TGTGCCAGCAGCTTGGAGGGGCGGGACCCCTACGAGCAGTACTTC.

In this sample, this clone turned up many times. The chain combines TRBV27 with TRBJ1-4, with D perhaps TRBD1 (5 bases). This CDR3 contains 14 residues. Germline CDR1 MNHEY, CDR2 SMNVEV (reference sequence). V dropped 3 bases and J dropped 10 bases, with 15 bases sitting between them. The chain's CDR3 is CASSFGQGRGKLFF. The CDR3 DNA is TGTGCCAGCAGTTTTGGGCAGGGTAGGGGAAAACTGTTTTTT.

This clone has a count of ten or more. The V and J genes are TRBV6-4 and TRBJ1-2; D is ambiguous. The CDR3 is 15 residues long. Germline CDR1 and CDR2: MRHNA and SNTAGT. V shed 0 bases and J shed 4 bases, with 12 bases lying between them. In DNA, the CDR3 is TGTGCCAGCAGTGACTCGACGGAGGTGGGCTATGGCTACACCTTC. It specifies CASSDSTEVGYGYTF.

This clone has ten or more counts. The CDR3 sequence: CSATQQGIASQETQYF. For the CDR3, the DNA is TGCAGTGCTACCCAACAGGGAATCGCAAGCCAAGAGACCCAGTACTTC. V and J are TRBV20-1 and TRBJ2-5, with D perhaps matching TRBD1 (6 bases). V was cut by 4 bases and J by 1 base, with 19 bases left in between. The CDR3 is made up of 16 amino acids. Germline assignment: CDR1 DFQATT and CDR2 SNEGSKA (reference sequence).

This clone was picked up many times. V usage is TRBV20-1 and J usage is TRBJ2-7; possibly TRBD2 for D (6 bases). Germline CDR1 and CDR2: DFQATT and SNEGSKA (reference sequence). The ends were cut back, 3 bases at V and 3 bases at J, with 6 bases in the middle. The CDR3 is 11 residues long. The CDR3 here is CSASGSYEQYF. In DNA form, the CDR3 reads TGCAGTGCTAGCGGGAGCTACGAGCAGTACTTC.

In this sample, this clone is medium-sized. The chain combines TRBV6-1 with TRBJ1-6; tentative D call: TRBD1 (5 bases). This CDR3 is built from 12 residues. Germline V gene data show CDR1 as MNHNS and CDR2 as SASEGT. The V and J ends lost 8 bases and 5 bases respectively, with 7 bases between them. CDR3 DNA: TGTGCCAGCTGGGGGGATAATTCACCCCTCCACTTT. This translates into CASWGDNSPLHF.

The table lists this clone with many counts. It may be a read error: a sequence one base away is much more abundant. This chain links TRBV20-1 with TRBJ1-2; 8 nucleotides line up with TRBD1. This CDR3 is 14 amino acids long. V was clipped by 6 bases and J by 8 bases; unmatched bases: 14. The germline gives CDR1 DFQATT, CDR2 SNEGSKA (reference sequence). The CDR3 here is CSASPRGQGDGYTF. DNA of the CDR3: TGCAGTGCCAGCCCCCGCGGACAGGGAGACGGCTACACCTTC.

Details on this clone: A much larger clone differs from this one at a single base, so this may be a read error. The same CDR3 arises from other DNA sequences in this sample as well. This sequence joins TRBV5-6 and TRBJ2-7; 9 bases align to TRBD1. This CDR3 contains 16 residues. Germline CDR1 SGHDT, CDR2 YYEEEE. The CDR3: CASSSGWDRATYEQYF. The CDR3, as DNA: TGTGCCAGTAGCTCGGGGTGGGACAGGGCGACCTACGAGCAGTACTTC.

For this clone: The junction differs from germline at one of its ends, possibly a read error. The V call is TRBV20-1, the J call TRBJ1-2; D call uncertain. The CDR3 is made up of 13 amino acids. CDR1 is DFQATT and CDR2 is SNEGSKA in the germline V gene (reference sequence). CDR3 sequence: CSSRVDRRIGYTF. The CDR3 DNA reads TGCAGTTCTAGAGTCGACCGTCGTATTGGCTACACCTTC.

About this clone: This may stem from a read error, because a much larger clone lies one nucleotide away. The chain couples TRBV7-9 to TRBJ2-3; D possibly corresponds to TRBD2 (5 bases). Germline lookup yields CDR1 SEHNR and CDR2 FQNEAQ (reference sequence). The CDR3 consists of 14 residues. The DNA of the CDR3 is TGTGCCAGCAGCCCTCTAGCTAGCACAGATACGCGGTATTTT. This encodes CASSPLASTDTRYF.